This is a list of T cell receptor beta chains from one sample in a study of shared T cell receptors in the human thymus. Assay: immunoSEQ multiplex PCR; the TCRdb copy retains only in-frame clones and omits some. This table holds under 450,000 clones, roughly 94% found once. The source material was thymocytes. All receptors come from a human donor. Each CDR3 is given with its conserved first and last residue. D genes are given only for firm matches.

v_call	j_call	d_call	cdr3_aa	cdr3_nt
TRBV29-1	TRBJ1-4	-	CSVAGTGKFNEKLFF	TGCAGCGTTGCAGGCACAGGGAAATTCAATGAAAAACTGTTTTTT
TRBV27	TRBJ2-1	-	CASSAGVSREQFF	TGTGCCAGCAGCGCCGGGGTATCCCGTGAGCAGTTCTTC
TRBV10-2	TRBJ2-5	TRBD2	CASSVAGGGQTQYF	TGCGCCAGCAGTGTTGCGGGAGGGGGTCAGACCCAGTACTTC
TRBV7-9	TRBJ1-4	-	CASSFDGQGGGHEKLFF	TGTGCCAGCAGCTTCGACGGTCAGGGTGGCGGGCATGAAAAACTGTTTTTT
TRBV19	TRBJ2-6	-	CASSIVQARKSGANVLTF	TGTGCCAGTAGTATAGTCCAGGCACGGAAGTCTGGGGCCAACGTCCTGACTTTC
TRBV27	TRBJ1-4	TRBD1	CASSHHDPRDRGNEKLFF	TGTGCCAGCAGTCACCATGACCCCCGGGACAGGGGAAATGAAAAACTGTTTTTT
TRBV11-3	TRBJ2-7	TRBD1	CASTDRGNPYEQYF	TGTGCCAGCACCGACAGGGGGAACCCCTACGAGCAGTACTTC
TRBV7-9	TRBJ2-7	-	CASSYHGSRGEQYF	TGTGCCAGCAGCTACCACGGCTCCAGAGGGGAGCAGTACTTC
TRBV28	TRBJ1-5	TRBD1	CASRLGQGANQPQHF	TGTGCCAGCAGACTCGGACAGGGAGCTAATCAGCCCCAGCATTTT
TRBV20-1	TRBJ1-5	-	CRAEGGQPQHF	TGCAGGGCTGAGGGGGGTCAGCCCCAGCATTTT
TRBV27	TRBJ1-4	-	CASSPQRQGDEKLFF	TGTGCCAGCAGCCCTCAACGTCAGGGTGATGAAAAACTGTTTTTT
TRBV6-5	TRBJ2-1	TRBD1	CASSYFLGTGKSEQFF	TGTGCCAGCAGTTACTTTCTAGGGACAGGGAAAAGTGAGCAGTTCTTC
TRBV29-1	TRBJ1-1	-	CSVGPIGGGNTEAFF	TGCAGCGTAGGCCCGATAGGCGGCGGGAACACTGAAGCTTTCTTT
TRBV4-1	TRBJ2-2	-	CASSQEWGRDTSGSTGELFF	TGCGCCAGCAGCCAAGAGTGGGGGCGAGACACCTCGGGTTCCACCGGGGAGCTGTTTTTT